The 17 T cell receptor beta chains presented below share a single source sample, sequenced in a study of T cells expressing NK-cell markers. TCRdb re-analyzed the 5' RACE reads; it lists each CDR3 protein once, without DNA. The data include approximately 170,000 distinct CDR3 sequences; the top ten clones carry over 20%. The sequenced sample was blood T cells: a sorted CD56 or NKG2C T cell subset, CD4+ or CD8+ T cells, or bulk PBMC T cells (not recorded which). The receptors originated from a man aged 18-75 years in good health.

The CDR3 is CATSDMGGGLRNEQFF. The chain links TRBV24-1 to TRBJ2-1; absent DNA, TCRdb's TRBD1 call cannot be checked. Looked up from germline, CDR1 is KGHDR and CDR2 is SFDVKD. This CDR3 is 16 amino acids long.

CDR3 in amino acids: CASSSPLLGARAGELFF. The gene calls are TRBV12-3 or TRBV12-4 and TRBJ2-2; there is no DNA to check the TCRdb D call of TRBD1. CDR3 length equals 17 residues.

This chain uses TRBV20-1 with TRBJ2-7; TCRdb lists TRBD1, though no DNA is available to test this call. From germline, CDR1 is DFQATT and CDR2 SNEGSKA (reference sequence). The CDR3 loop spans 16 amino acids. The CDR3 spells CSARARIDRGPHEQYF.

V and J are TRBV6-4 and TRBJ2-1; without DNA, the TCRdb call of TRBD2 cannot be checked. CDR3 length: 15 amino acids. Germline CDR1 MRHNA, CDR2 SNTAGT. CDR3 amino acids: CASSDSTSGYNEQFF.

The genes are TRBV28 and TRBJ2-3; TCRdb gives TRBD2 as the D gene, but with no DNA this cannot be confirmed. This CDR3 is 14 amino acids long. Germline CDR1 and CDR2: MDHEN and SYDVKM. The CDR3 protein is CASRPGLNTDTQYF.

This chain joins TRBV28 and TRBJ2-7; TCRdb lists TRBD1, though no DNA is available to test this call. CDR3 length: 12 amino acids. Germline CDR1 is MDHEN and CDR2 is SYDVKM. CDR3 residues: CATGTGSYEQYF.

The chain combines TRBV10-3 with TRBJ1-1; checking the TCRdb D call of TRBD1 is not possible without DNA. In germline, CDR1 is ENHRY, CDR2 SYGVKD. The CDR3 spans 15 residues. CDR3 sequence reads: CAISDPTGRLAEAFF.

The rearrangement joins TRBV27 to TRBJ2-5; TCRdb's D gene call, TRBD1, goes unchecked for lack of DNA. This CDR3 is 15 amino acids long. CDR1 and CDR2 from the germline V gene are MNHEY and SMNVEV (reference sequence). The CDR3 here is CASSSLTGMEETQYF.

The chain recombines TRBV5-4 with TRBJ2-3. The CDR3 consists of 14 residues. CDR1 is SGHNT and CDR2 is YYREEE in the germline V gene (reference sequence). CDR3 protein: CASSLDHSTDTQYF.

The CDR3 here is CSAFTSASSYEQYF. The chain is built from TRBV20-1 and TRBJ2-7; absent DNA, TCRdb's TRBD2 call cannot be checked. Germline V lookup: CDR1 DFQATT, CDR2 SNEGSKA (reference sequence). The CDR3 totals 14 residues.

The chain employs TRBV4-2 and TRBJ2-7. Germline values: CDR1 LGHNA, CDR2 YNFKEQ. The CDR3 has 15 residues. The CDR3 sequence: CASSQGGSAADEQYF.

The CDR3 protein is CASSPLAASTDTQYF. This chain joins TRBV19 and TRBJ2-3; TCRdb lists TRBD2, though no DNA is available to test this call. Germline V gene sequence: CDR1 LNHDA, CDR2 SQIVND (reference sequence). The CDR3 consists of 15 residues.

V and J are TRBV14 and TRBJ2-3; TCRdb lists TRBD1, though no DNA is available to test this call. CDR1 and CDR2 (germline): SGHDN, FVKESK. This CDR3 has 17 residues. CDR3 loop: CASSQDSGQGIADTQYF.

This chain links TRBV5-1 with TRBJ2-3; TCRdb indicates TRBD1, and absent DNA this call remains unverified. CDR1 and CDR2 (germline): SGHRS, YFSETQ. The CDR3 has 15 residues. This chain's CDR3 is CASSLWTDSTDTQYF.

The CDR3 region is CASSGPGLASTDTQYF. J is TRBJ2-3 and V is TRBV2; the D call from TCRdb, TRBD2, cannot be confirmed without DNA. Looked up from germline, CDR1 is SNHLY and CDR2 is FYNNEI. The CDR3 extends over 16 amino acids.

The chain uses TRBV2 and TRBJ2-5. In germline, CDR1 is SNHLY, CDR2 FYNNEI. The CDR3 totals 15 residues. The CDR3: CASLILGWGQETQYF.

The chain is built from TRBV5-1 and TRBJ1-1; the TCRdb D gene call, TRBD1, has no DNA to confirm it. The germline V gene has CDR1 SGHRS and CDR2 YFSETQ. The CDR3 loop spans 15 amino acids. This CDR3 is CASSLDLGGGTEAFF.